This entry features one T cell receptor beta chain sequence. Each CDR3 protein gets one entry after TCRdb re-called the PCR reads with MiXCR. The repertoire includes just under 30,000 distinct CDR3 sequences, 49% of them detected once, and about 5.3% sits in the top ten. The sample originates from a study of vaccination and CD4 T cells after COVID-19. About the study: A few convalescent patients provided samples that were taken at day 14 and days 161 to 241 post-vaccination.

Time point noted: late sampling 161 to 241 days after vaccination in a few convalescent patients. PCR positivity dates ran from March to December 2020, preceding US Alpha, Beta and Delta variants. After removal of 6 bases from V and 8 bases from J, the junction contained 4 bases not matched to a gene. Germline-derived CDR1 and CDR2 are SQVTM and ANQGSEA. The CDR3 is 12 amino acids. The source was CD4+ T cells from blood, collected about 7 months after SARS-CoV-2 vaccination. This chain uses TRBV29-1 with TRBJ2-7; 13 bases are a match to TRBD2. This receptor was identified in a human donor who had recovered from COVID-19. Here the CDR3 reads CSVTSGRAKQYF. CDR3 nucleotides: TGCAGCGTAACTAGCGGGAGGGCCAAGCAGTACTTC.